This record concerns one TCR beta chain sequence. The source of the sample is a study of T cell changes during pregnancy in multiple sclerosis. The CDR3 is made up of 13 amino acids. With 3 bases clipped from V and 5 bases from J, the junction kept 1 base outside the gene matches. CDR1 is SGHTA, CDR2 FQGNSA, per germline. The assay was immunoSEQ multiplex PCR, and TCRdb's table has in-frame clones only and misses some. The data show 85,000 to 95,000 clones, roughly 89% seen once. The origin of this receptor is a female donor in good health, enrolled as a control in a pregnancy study. Here the sequenced sample was peripheral blood, taken after pregnancy. This chain connects TRBV7-2 to TRBJ1-5, with TRBD1 matching over 7 bases. CDR3 amino acids: CASSFQGDQPQHF. CDR3 nucleotides: TGTGCCAGCAGCTTCCAGGGGGATCAGCCCCAGCATTTT.